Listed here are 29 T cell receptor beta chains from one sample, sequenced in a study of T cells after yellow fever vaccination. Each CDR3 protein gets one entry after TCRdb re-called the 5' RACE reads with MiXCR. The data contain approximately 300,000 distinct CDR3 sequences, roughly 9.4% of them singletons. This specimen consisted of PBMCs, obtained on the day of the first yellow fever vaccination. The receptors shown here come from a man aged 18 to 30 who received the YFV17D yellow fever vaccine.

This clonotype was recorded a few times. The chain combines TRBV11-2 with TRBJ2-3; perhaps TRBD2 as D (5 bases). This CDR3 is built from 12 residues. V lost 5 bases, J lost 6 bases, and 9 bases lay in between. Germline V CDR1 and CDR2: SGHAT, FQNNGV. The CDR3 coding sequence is TGTGCCAGCAGCGGGAGTTCGGATACGCAGTATTTT. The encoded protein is CASSGSSDTQYF.

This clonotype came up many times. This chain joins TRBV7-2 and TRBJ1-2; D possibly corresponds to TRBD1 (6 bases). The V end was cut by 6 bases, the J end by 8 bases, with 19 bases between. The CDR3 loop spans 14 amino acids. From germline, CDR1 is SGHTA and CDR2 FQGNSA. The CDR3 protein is CASRTGVGVVGYTF. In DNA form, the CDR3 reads TGTGCCAGCAGGACAGGAGTGGGGGTGGTGGGCTACACCTTC.

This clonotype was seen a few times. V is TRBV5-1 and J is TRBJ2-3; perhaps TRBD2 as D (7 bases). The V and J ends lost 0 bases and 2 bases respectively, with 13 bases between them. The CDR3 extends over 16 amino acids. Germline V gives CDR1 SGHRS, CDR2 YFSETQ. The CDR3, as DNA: TGCGCCAGCAGCTTGGCCGGGGGGCGAGCCACAGATACGCAGTATTTT. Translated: CASSLAGGRATDTQYF.

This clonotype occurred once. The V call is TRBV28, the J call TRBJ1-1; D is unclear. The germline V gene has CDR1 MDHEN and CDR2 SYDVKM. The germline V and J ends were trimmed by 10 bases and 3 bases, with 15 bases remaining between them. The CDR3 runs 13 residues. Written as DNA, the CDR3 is TGTGCCACCCTGCCTGACCAATACACTGAAGCTTTCTTT. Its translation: CATLPDQYTEAFF.

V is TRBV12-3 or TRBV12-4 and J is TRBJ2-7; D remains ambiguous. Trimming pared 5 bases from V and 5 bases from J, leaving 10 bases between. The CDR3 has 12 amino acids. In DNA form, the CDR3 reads TGTGCCAGCAGTCCCCGTTTCGACGAGCAGTACTTC. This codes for CASSPRFDEQYF.

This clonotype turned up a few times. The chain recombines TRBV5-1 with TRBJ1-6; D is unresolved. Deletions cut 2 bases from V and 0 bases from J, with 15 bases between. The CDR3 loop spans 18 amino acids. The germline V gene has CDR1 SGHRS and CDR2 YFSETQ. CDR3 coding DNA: TGCGCCAGCAGCTTTCGACCGGGGTTCAGCTCCTATAATTCACCCCTCCACTTT. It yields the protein CASSFRPGFSSYNSPLHF.

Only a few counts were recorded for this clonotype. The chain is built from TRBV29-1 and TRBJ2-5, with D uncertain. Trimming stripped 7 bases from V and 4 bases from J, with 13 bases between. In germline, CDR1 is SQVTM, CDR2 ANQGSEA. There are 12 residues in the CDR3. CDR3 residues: CSARARGETQYF. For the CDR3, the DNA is TGCAGCGCTAGGGCCAGAGGAGAGACCCAGTACTTC.

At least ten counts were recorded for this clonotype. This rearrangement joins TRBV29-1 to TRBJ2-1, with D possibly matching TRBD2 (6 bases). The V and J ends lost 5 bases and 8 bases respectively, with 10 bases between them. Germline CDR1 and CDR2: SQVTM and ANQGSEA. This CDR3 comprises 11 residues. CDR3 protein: CSVWGVHEQFF. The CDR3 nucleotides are TGCAGCGTTTGGGGGGTCCATGAGCAGTTCTTC.

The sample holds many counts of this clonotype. For the CDR3, the DNA is TGTGCCAGCAGCAGGGTGACCTACGAGCAGTACGTC. Its protein is CASSRVTYEQYV. This chain joins TRBV21-1 and TRBJ2-7. TRBV21-1 is designated a pseudogene. This CDR3 is built from 12 residues.

The CDR3, as DNA: TGTGCCAGCTCACCGTCCGCGGGGTCCACCGGGGAGCTGTTTTTT. Amino acids: CASSPSAGSTGELFF. This chain connects TRBV18 to TRBJ2-2; a weak D match, TRBD2 (6 bases). The germline CDR1 and CDR2 sequences are KGHSH and LQKENI. V was cut by 3 bases and J by 4 bases, with 12 bases left in between. The CDR3 length is 15 residues.

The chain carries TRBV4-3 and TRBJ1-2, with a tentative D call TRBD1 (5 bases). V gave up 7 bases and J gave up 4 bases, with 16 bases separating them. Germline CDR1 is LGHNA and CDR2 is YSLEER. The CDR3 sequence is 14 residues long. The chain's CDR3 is CASTLERGTYGYTF. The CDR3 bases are TGCGCCAGCACGCTCGAGCGAGGGACCTATGGCTACACCTTC.

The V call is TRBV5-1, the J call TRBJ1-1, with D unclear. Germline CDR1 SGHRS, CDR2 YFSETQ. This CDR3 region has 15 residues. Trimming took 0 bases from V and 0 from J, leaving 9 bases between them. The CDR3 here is CASSLVKGMNTEAFF. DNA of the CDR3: TGCGCCAGCAGCTTGGTGAAGGGTATGAACACTGAAGCTTTCTTT.

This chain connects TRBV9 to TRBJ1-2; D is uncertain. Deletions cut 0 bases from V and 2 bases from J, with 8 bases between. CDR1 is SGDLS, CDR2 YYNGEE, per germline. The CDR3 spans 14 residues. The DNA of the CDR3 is TGTGCCAGCAGCGTAGGAGATGGGAACTATGGCTACACCTTC. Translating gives CASSVGDGNYGYTF.

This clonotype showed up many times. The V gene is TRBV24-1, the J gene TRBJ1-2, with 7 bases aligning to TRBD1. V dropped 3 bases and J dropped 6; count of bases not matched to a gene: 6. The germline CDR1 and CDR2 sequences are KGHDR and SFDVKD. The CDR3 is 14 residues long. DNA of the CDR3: TGTGCCACCAGTGATACTAATACAGGGGATGGCTACACCTTC. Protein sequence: CATSDTNTGDGYTF.

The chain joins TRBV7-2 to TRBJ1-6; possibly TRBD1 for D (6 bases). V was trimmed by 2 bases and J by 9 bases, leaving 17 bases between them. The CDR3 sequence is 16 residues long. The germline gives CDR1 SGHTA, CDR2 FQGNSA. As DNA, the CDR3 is TGTGCCAGCAGCTTAAACAGGGAAACGTTCAGTTCACCCCTCCACTTT. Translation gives CASSLNRETFSSPLHF.

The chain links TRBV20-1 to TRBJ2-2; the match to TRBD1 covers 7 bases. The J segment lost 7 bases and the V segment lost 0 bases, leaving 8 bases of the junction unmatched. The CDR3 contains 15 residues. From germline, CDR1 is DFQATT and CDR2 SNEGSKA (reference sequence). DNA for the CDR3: TGCAGTGCTAGAGATGGCGAGGGGGACAGCGGGGAGCTGTTTTTT. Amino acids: CSARDGEGDSGELFF.

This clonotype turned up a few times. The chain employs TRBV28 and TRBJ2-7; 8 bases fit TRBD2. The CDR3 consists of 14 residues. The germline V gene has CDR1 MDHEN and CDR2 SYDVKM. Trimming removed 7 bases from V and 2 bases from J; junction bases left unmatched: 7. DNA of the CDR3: TGTGCCAGCAACTCGGGGGGGCGAGCCTACGAGCAGTACGTC. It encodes CASNSGGRAYEQYV.

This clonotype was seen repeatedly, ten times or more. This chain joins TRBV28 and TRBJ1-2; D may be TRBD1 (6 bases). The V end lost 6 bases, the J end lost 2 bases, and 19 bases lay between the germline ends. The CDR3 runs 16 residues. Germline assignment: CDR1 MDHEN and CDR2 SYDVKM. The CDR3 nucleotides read TGTGCCAGCAGGGGGGGTCCGGGACACTCAAACTATGGCTACACCTTC. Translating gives CASRGGPGHSNYGYTF.

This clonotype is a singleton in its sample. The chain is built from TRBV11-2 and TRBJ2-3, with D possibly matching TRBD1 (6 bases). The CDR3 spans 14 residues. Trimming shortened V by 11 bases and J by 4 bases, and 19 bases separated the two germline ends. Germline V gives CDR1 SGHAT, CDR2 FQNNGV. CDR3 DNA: TGTGCCTCCCGCCCAGGGGCCCTCCCAGATACGCAGTATTTT. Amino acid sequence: CASRPGALPDTQYF.

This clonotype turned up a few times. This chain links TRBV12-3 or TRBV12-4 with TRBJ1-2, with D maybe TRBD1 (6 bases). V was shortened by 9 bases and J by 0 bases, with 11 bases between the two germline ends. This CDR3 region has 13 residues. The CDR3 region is CASRQAANYGYTF. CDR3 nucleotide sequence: TGTGCCAGTCGACAGGCAGCTAACTATGGCTACACCTTC.

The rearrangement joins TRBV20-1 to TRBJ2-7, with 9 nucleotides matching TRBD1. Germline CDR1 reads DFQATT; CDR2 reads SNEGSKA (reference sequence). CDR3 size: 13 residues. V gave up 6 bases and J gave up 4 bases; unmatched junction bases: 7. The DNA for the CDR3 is TGCAGTGCAAAGACAGGGGGGCATTACGAGCAGTACGTC. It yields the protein CSAKTGGHYEQYV.

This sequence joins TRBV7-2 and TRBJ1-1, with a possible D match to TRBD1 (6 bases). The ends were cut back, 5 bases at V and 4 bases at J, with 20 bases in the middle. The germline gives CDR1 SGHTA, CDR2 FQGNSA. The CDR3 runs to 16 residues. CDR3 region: CASSRILDRPGTEAFF. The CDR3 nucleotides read TGTGCCAGCAGCAGAATCCTAGACAGGCCGGGCACTGAAGCTTTCTTT.

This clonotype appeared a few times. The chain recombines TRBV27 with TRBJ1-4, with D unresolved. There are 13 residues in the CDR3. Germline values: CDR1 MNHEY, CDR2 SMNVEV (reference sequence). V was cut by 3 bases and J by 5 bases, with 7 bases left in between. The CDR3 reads CASSFIRNEKLFF. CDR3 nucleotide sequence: TGTGCCAGCAGTTTTATCAGGAATGAAAAACTGTTTTTT.

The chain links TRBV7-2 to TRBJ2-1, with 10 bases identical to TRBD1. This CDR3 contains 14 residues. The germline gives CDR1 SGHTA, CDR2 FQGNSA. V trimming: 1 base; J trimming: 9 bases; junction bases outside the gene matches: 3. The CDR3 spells CASSLVGTGAEQFF. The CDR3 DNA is TGTGCCAGCAGCTTAGTAGGGACAGGGGCTGAGCAGTTCTTC.

CDR3 sequence (DNA): TGTGCCAGCAGTTTACAGGGGAGATCAGCTGGAAACACCATATATTTT. Translated: CASSLQGRSAGNTIYF. The gene calls are TRBV12-3 or TRBV12-4 and TRBJ1-3, with D possibly being TRBD1 (6 bases). The CDR3 runs to 16 residues. V shed 2 bases and J shed 2 bases, with 13 bases lying between them.

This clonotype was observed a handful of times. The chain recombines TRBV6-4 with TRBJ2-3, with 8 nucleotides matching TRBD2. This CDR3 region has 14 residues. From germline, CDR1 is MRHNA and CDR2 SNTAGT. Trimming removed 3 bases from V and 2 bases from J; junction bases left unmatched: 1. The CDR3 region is CASSEGLDTDTQYF. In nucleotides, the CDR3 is TGTGCCAGCAGTGAGGGACTAGACACAGATACGCAGTATTTT.

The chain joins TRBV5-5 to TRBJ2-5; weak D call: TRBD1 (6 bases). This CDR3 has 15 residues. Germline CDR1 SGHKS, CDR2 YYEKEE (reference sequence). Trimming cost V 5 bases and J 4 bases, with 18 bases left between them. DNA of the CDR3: TGTGCCAGCAGTTCCCCGTACAGGGACGGAGAGACCCAGTACTTC. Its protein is CASSSPYRDGETQYF.

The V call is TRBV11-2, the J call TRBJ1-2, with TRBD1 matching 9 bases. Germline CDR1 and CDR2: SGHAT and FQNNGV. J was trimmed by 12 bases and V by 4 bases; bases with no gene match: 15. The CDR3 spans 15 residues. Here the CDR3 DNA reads TGTGCCAGCAGCTCCCGGGACAGGGACCCTCTTTTTCACACCTTC. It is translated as CASSSRDRDPLFHTF.

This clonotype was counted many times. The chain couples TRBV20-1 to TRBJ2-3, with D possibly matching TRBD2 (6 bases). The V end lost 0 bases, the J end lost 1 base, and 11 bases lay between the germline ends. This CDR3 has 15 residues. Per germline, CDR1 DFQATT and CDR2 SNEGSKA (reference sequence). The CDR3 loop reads CSARERRGRTDTQYF. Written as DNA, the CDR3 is TGCAGTGCTAGAGAACGGCGGGGCCGCACAGATACGCAGTATTTT.